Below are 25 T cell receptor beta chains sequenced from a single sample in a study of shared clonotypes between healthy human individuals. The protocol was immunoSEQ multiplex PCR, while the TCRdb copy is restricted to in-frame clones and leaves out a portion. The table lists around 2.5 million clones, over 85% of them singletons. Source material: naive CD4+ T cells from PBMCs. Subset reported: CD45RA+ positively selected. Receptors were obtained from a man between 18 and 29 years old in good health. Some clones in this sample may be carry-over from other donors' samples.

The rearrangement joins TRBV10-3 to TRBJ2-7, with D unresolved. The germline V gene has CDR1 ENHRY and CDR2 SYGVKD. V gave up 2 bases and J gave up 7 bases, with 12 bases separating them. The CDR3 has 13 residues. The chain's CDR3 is CAISERMNEEQYF. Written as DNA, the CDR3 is TGTGCCATCAGTGAGAGGATGAATGAGGAGCAGTACTTC.

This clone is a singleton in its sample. CDR3 nucleotides: TGTGCCAGCAGCGTAACTCATACAGGGGGCGCGATTGGCTACACCTTC. It encodes CASSVTHTGGAIGYTF. The chain recombines TRBV9 with TRBJ1-2; 9 nucleotides line up with TRBD1. The V segment lost 1 base and the J segment 7 bases; nucleotides outside the gene matches: 11. Germline V gene lookup returns CDR1 SGDLS and CDR2 YYNGEE. This CDR3 spans 16 amino acids.

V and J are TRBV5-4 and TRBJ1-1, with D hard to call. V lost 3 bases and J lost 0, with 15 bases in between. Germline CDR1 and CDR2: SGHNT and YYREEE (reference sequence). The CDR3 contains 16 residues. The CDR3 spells CASSWQPIGMNTEAFF. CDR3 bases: TGTGCCAGCAGCTGGCAGCCGATTGGGATGAACACTGAAGCTTTCTTT.

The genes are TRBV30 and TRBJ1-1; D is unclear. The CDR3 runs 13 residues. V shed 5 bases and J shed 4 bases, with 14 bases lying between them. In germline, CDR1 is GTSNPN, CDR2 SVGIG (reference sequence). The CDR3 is CAWAADPTTEAFF. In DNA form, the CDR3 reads TGTGCCTGGGCCGCAGATCCAACCACTGAAGCTTTCTTT.

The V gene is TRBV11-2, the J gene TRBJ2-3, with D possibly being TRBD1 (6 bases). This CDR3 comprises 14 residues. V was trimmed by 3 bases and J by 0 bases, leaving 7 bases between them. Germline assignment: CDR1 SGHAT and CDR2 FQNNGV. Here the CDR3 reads CASSLGASTDTQYF. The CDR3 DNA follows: TGTGCCAGCAGCTTGGGGGCGAGCACAGATACGCAGTATTTT.

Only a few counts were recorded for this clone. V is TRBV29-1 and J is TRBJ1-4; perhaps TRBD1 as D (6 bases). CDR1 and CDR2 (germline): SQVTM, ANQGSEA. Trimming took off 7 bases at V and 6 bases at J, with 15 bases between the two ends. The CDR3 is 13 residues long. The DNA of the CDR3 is TGCAGCGGACCACAGGGAGAGGATGAAAAACTGTTTTTT. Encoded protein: CSGPQGEDEKLFF.

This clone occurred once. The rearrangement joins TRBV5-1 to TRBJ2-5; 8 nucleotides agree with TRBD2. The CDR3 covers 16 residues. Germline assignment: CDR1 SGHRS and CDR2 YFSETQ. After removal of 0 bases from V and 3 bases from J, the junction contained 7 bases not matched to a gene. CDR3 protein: CASSLVPSGSKETQYF. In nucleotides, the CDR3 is TGCGCCAGCAGCTTGGTACCCAGCGGGAGTAAAGAGACCCAGTACTTC.

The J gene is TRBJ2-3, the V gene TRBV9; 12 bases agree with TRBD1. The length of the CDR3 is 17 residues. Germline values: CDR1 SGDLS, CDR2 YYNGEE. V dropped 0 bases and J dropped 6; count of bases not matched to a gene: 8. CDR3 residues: CASSVAPGTGGEDTQYF. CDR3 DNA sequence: TGTGCCAGCAGCGTAGCCCCAGGGACAGGGGGCGAGGATACGCAGTATTTT.

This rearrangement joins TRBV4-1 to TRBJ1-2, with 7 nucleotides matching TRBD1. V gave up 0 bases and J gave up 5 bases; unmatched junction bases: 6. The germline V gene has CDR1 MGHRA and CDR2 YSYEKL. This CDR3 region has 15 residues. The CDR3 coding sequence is TGCGCCAGCAGCCAAGATAACAGGGGTTTTTATGGCTACACCTTC. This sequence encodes CASSQDNRGFYGYTF.

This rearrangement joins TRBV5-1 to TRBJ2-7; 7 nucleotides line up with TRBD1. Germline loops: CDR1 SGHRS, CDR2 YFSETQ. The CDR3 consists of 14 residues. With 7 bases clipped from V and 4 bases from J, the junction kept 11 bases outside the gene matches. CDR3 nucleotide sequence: TGCGCCAGCTACGCCCCGGGACAGATTTACGAGCAGTACTTC. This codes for CASYAPGQIYEQYF.

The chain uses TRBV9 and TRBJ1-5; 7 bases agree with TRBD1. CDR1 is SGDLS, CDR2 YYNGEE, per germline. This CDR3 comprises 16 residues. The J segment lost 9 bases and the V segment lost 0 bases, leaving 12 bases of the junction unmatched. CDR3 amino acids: CASSVGGTAGSSPQHF. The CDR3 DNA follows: TGTGCCAGCAGCGTAGGGGGGACAGCGGGTTCTTCGCCCCAGCATTTT.

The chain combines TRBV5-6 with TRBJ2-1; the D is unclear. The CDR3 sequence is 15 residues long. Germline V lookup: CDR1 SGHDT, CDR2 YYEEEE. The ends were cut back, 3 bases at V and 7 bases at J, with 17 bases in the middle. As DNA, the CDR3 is TGTGCCAGCAGCTCACTCGCTCTCAGTGGGAATGAGCAGTTCTTC. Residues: CASSSLALSGNEQFF.

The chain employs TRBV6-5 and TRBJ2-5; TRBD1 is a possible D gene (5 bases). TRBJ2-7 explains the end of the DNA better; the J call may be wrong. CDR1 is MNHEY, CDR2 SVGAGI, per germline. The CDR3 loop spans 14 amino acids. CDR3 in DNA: TGTGCCAGCAGTTACATGGGTAGGGGCTACGAGCAGTACTTC. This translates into CASSYMGRGYEQYF.

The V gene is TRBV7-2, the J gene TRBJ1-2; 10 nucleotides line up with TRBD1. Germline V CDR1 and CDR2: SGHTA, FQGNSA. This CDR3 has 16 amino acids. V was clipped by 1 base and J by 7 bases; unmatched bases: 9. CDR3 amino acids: CASSLEGTGVFGGYTF. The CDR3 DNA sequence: TGTGCCAGCAGCTTAGAGGGGACAGGGGTATTTGGTGGCTACACCTTC.

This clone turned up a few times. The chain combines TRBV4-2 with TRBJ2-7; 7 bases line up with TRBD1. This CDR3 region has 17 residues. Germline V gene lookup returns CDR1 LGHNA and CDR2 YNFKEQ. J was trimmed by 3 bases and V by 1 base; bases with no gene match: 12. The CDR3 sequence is CASSQGQDGTASYEQYF. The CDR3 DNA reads TGTGCCAGCAGCCAAGGCCAGGACGGGACAGCAAGCTACGAGCAGTACTTC.

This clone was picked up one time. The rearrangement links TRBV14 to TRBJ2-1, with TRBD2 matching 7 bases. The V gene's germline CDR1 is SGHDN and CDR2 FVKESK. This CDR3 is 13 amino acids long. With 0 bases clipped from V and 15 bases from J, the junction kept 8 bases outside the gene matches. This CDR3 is CASSQDPTSLLFF. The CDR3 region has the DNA TGTGCCAGCAGCCAAGATCCGACTAGCCTGCTGTTCTTC.

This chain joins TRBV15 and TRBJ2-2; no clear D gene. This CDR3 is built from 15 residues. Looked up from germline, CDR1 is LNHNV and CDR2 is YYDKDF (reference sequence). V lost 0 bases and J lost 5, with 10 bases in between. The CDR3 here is CATSRDATTTGELFF. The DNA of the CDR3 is TGTGCCACCAGCAGAGATGCAACTACTACCGGGGAGCTGTTTTTT.

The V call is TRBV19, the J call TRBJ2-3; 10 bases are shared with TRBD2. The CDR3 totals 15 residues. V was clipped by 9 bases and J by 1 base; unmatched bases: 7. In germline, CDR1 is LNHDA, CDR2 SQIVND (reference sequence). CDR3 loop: CASSRGTSGTDTQYF. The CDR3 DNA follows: TGTGCCAGCTCGAGAGGGACTAGCGGCACAGATACGCAGTATTTT.

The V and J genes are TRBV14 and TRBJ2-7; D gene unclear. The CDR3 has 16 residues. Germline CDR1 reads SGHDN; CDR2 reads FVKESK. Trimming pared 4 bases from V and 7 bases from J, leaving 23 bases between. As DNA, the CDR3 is TGTGCCAGCAGCCCAACCTTTCCGGCGGCTGCCTGGGAGCAGTACTTC. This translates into CASSPTFPAAAWEQYF.

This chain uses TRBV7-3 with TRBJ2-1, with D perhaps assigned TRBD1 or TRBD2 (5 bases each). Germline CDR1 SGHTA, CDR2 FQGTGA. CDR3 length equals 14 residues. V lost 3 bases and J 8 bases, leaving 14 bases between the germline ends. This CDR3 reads CASSFGTGLDEQFF. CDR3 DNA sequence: TGTGCCAGCAGCTTCGGTACGGGGCTCGATGAGCAGTTCTTC.

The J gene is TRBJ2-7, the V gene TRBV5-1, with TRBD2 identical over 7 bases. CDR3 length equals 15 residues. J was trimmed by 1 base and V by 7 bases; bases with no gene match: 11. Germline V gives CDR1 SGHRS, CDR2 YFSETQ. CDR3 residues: CASRPEGLWSYEQYF. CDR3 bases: TGCGCCAGCCGCCCAGAGGGACTATGGTCCTACGAGCAGTACTTC.

CDR3 region: CATSRDGLQGPYSNQPQHF. In nucleotides, the CDR3 is TGTGCCACCAGCAGAGATGGGTTACAGGGCCCTTATAGCAATCAGCCCCAGCATTTT. The rearrangement links TRBV15 to TRBJ1-5; a weak D match, TRBD1 (6 bases). The CDR3 is 19 residues long. Germline-derived CDR1 and CDR2 are LNHNV and YYDKDF (reference sequence). V shed 0 bases and J shed 0 bases, with 18 bases lying between them.

CDR3 sequence reads: CASSSSSGQGNSGELFF. CDR3 nucleotide sequence: TGTGCCAGCAGCAGCTCTTCGGGACAGGGAAACTCCGGGGAGCTGTTTTTT. The rearrangement links TRBV7-9 to TRBJ2-2; 9 bases map to TRBD1. The CDR3 loop spans 17 amino acids. Per the germline V gene, CDR1 is SEHNR and CDR2 is FQNEAQ (reference sequence). V lost 5 bases to trimming and J lost 6 bases; unmatched junction nucleotides: 13.

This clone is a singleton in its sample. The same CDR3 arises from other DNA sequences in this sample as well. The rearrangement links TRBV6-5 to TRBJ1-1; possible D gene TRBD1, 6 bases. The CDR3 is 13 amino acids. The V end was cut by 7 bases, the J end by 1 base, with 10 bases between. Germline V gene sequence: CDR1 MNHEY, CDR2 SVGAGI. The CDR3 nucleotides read TGTGCCAGCACCAAACAGGGGAACACTGAAGCTTTCTTT. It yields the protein CASTKQGNTEAFF.

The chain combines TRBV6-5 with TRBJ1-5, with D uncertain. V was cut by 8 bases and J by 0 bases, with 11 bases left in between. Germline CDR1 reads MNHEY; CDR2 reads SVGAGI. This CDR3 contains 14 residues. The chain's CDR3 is CASGSTFSNQPQHF. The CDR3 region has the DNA TGTGCCAGCGGGTCGACGTTTAGCAATCAGCCCCAGCATTTT.